These 25 T cell receptor beta chains share one sample of origin, sequenced in a study of shared clonotypes between healthy human individuals. Here immunoSEQ multiplex PCR was the method, and the copy in TCRdb shows in-frame clones only, minus some. The table includes roughly 2.1 million clones, under 95% detected once. Terminally differentiated effector memory CD45RA+ cells were left out of the naive CD8 fraction, which was CD45RO-negative and positively selected for CCR7. Sequencing used naive CD8+ T cells from PBMCs. All receptors come from a man aged 18 to 30 in good health. Some clones in this sample may be carry-over from other donors' samples.

The chain employs TRBV7-9 and TRBJ2-5, with D tentatively TRBD2 (6 bases). The CDR3 spans 15 residues. Germline values: CDR1 SEHNR, CDR2 FQNEAQ (reference sequence). V shed 2 bases and J shed 2 bases, with 12 bases lying between them. CDR3 loop: CASSLTHSGQETQYF. DNA for the CDR3: TGTGCCAGCAGCTTAACGCATAGCGGACAAGAGACCCAGTACTTC.

V usage is TRBV27 and J usage is TRBJ1-2, with 7 bases that match TRBD1. CDR1 and CDR2 from the germline V gene are MNHEY and SMNVEV (reference sequence). V gave up 4 bases and J gave up 4 bases; unmatched junction bases: 6. The CDR3 totals 14 residues. CDR3 nucleotide sequence: TGTGCCAGCAGTTCTAGGGGGCAGGGCTATGGCTACACCTTC. Amino acid sequence: CASSSRGQGYGYTF.

CDR3: CASRLVNTGELFF. In nucleotides, the CDR3 is TGTGCCAGCAGACTGGTTAACACCGGGGAGCTGTTTTTT. This chain uses TRBV28 with TRBJ2-2; D is undetermined. V lost 6 bases, J lost 2 bases, and 7 bases lay in between. The CDR3 is 13 residues long. Germline CDR1 and CDR2: MDHEN and SYDVKM.

The chain couples TRBV30 to TRBJ1-1; tentatively, D is TRBD1 (6 bases). Trimming shortened V by 6 bases and J by 10 bases, and 15 bases separated the two germline ends. Looked up from germline, CDR1 is GTSNPN and CDR2 is SVGIG (reference sequence). This CDR3 spans 11 amino acids. CDR3 amino acids: CACYYRVGAFF. CDR3 sequence (DNA): TGTGCCTGCTATTACAGGGTTGGAGCTTTCTTT.

The chain has TRBV7-9 and TRBJ1-2, with unresolved D. Trimming removed 1 base from V and 5 bases from J, with 11 bases in between. Germline CDR1 reads SEHNR; CDR2 reads FQNEAQ (reference sequence). This CDR3 is built from 14 residues. This chain's CDR3 is CASSLGAESYGYTF. CDR3 coding DNA: TGTGCCAGCAGCTTAGGGGCTGAGTCATATGGCTACACCTTC.

This chain connects TRBV4-2 to TRBJ1-2; D is undetermined. CDR1 is LGHNA, CDR2 YNFKEQ, per germline. This CDR3 is 15 amino acids long. Trimming removed 0 bases from V and 0 bases from J, with 8 bases in between. This chain's CDR3 is CASSQEEEANYGYTF. CDR3 nucleotides: TGTGCCAGCAGCCAAGAGGAAGAAGCTAACTATGGCTACACCTTC.

The gene calls are TRBV19 and TRBJ2-3, with 9 nucleotides matching TRBD2. From germline, CDR1 is LNHDA and CDR2 SQIVND (reference sequence). V dropped 5 bases and J dropped 2; count of bases not matched to a gene: 5. This CDR3 is built from 15 residues. The CDR3 region has the DNA TGTGCCAGTAGTGCAAGACTAGCGGCCACAGATACGCAGTATTTT. Its translation is CASSARLAATDTQYF.

V usage is TRBV19 and J usage is TRBJ1-2; 7 bases map to TRBD1. The length of the CDR3 is 18 residues. Germline V gene sequence: CDR1 LNHDA, CDR2 SQIVND (reference sequence). After removal of 5 bases from V and 1 base from J, the junction contained 16 bases not matched to a gene. DNA of the CDR3: TGTGCCAGTAGTCCGAGGAGGACAGGCGACTTAATTAACTATGGCTACACCTTC. It yields the protein CASSPRRTGDLINYGYTF. Together with reference TRBV19 and TRBJ1-2, the CDR3 gives the full variable domain: DGGITQSPKYLFRKEGQNVTLSCEQNLNHDAMYWYRQDPGQGLRLIYYSQIVNDFQKGDIAEGYSVSREKKESFPLTVTSAQKNPTAFYLCASSPRRTGDLINYGYTFGSGTRLTVV.

This chain links TRBV7-4 with TRBJ1-2, with D unclear. The length of the CDR3 is 16 residues. Germline CDR1 SGHVT, CDR2 SQSDAQ. V was clipped by 4 bases and J by 0 bases, with 15 bases between them. CDR3 sequence (DNA): TGTGCCAGCAGCTCTTGGCCCTTGAGAACTAACTATGGCTACACCTTC. Translated, it gives CASSSWPLRTNYGYTF.

This clone was counted a few times. V gene TRBV6-6 combines with J gene TRBJ1-1; D is undetermined. The CDR3 consists of 14 residues. Germline V gene lookup returns CDR1 MNHNY and CDR2 SVGAGI (reference sequence). V was clipped by 2 bases and J by 1 base, with 8 bases between them. CDR3 sequence reads: CASSYGRGNTEAFF. The CDR3 nucleotides are TGTGCCAGCAGTTACGGGCGAGGGAACACTGAAGCTTTCTTT.

This chain connects TRBV7-9 to TRBJ2-7; possibly TRBD2 for D (5 bases). V was trimmed by 5 bases and J by 6 bases, leaving 11 bases between them. Germline CDR1 and CDR2: SEHNR and FQNEAQ (reference sequence). This CDR3 region has 12 residues. Here the CDR3 reads CASSPSSGEQYF. DNA for the CDR3: TGTGCCAGCAGCCCTAGCAGCGGCGAGCAGTACTTC.

CDR3 loop: CASSLGLLEKLFF. In DNA, the CDR3 is TGTGCCAGCAGTTTAGGGCTTTTAGAAAAACTGTTTTTT. This chain uses TRBV28 with TRBJ1-4; no firm D call. The V gene lost 2 bases and the J gene lost 8 bases, with 9 bases spanning the gap. The CDR3 covers 13 residues. Germline V gene lookup returns CDR1 MDHEN and CDR2 SYDVKM.

V usage is TRBV7-9 and J usage is TRBJ2-1, with D perhaps matching TRBD2 (5 bases). Trimming stripped 2 bases from V and 5 bases from J, with 16 bases between. Germline lookup yields CDR1 SEHNR and CDR2 FQNEAQ (reference sequence). The CDR3 is 16 amino acids. The CDR3, as DNA: TGTGCCAGCAGCTTAAAGAGGACTTCGTCTGACAATGAGCAGTTCTTC. It translates to CASSLKRTSSDNEQFF.

This clone was found once. This sequence joins TRBV28 and TRBJ2-7; 12 positions match TRBD2. The CDR3 runs to 15 residues. Germline CDR1 reads MDHEN; CDR2 reads SYDVKM. V shed 6 bases and J 4 bases; nucleotides not matched to a gene: 7. The CDR3 protein is CASRKTSGSSYEQYF. CDR3 bases: TGTGCCAGCAGAAAGACTAGCGGGAGTTCTTACGAGCAGTACTTC.

The rearrangement links TRBV7-2 to TRBJ2-7, with D perhaps assigned TRBD1 or TRBD2 (6 bases each). This CDR3 has 15 amino acids. From germline, CDR1 is SGHTA and CDR2 FQGNSA. Between the trimmed V and J ends, which lost 0 bases and 4 bases, there was a span of 13 bases. CDR3 DNA sequence: TGTGCCAGCAGCTTAGCCGCGGGACACGGGTACGAGCAGTACTTC. Translation: CASSLAAGHGYEQYF.

Concerning this clone: Distinct nucleotide sequences in the sample also encode this CDR3. This chain uses TRBV28 with TRBJ2-1; a weak D match, TRBD1 (5 bases). The V end was cut by 5 bases, the J end by 4 bases, with 12 bases between. Per the germline V gene, CDR1 is MDHEN and CDR2 is SYDVKM. The CDR3 runs to 14 residues. CDR3: CASSRRGAYNEQFF. CDR3 in DNA: TGTGCCAGCAGTAGGCGTGGGGCTTACAATGAGCAGTTCTTC.

The rearrangement links TRBV15 to TRBJ2-5; 7 bases align to TRBD1. V shed 3 bases and J 1 base; nucleotides not matched to a gene: 2. Germline V CDR1 and CDR2: LNHNV, YYDKDF (reference sequence). This CDR3 is built from 14 residues. CDR3 amino acids: CATSRWDSQETQYF. The DNA of the CDR3 is TGTGCCACCAGCAGGTGGGACAGCCAAGAGACCCAGTACTTC.

This clone showed up just a few times. The chain couples TRBV19 to TRBJ1-5; maybe TRBD1 (5 bases). The V gene's germline CDR1 is LNHDA and CDR2 SQIVND (reference sequence). The V gene lost 4 bases and the J gene lost 3 bases, with 13 bases spanning the gap. The CDR3 is 15 amino acids. This CDR3 is CASSTARANNQPQHF. The CDR3 nucleotides are TGTGCCAGTAGTACAGCCAGGGCTAACAATCAGCCCCAGCATTTT.

The table lists this clone with a count of one. The chain employs TRBV11-3 and TRBJ1-4; TRBD1 aligns across 10 bases. The J segment lost 6 bases and the V segment lost 1 base, leaving 8 bases of the junction unmatched. The CDR3 has 17 amino acids. Germline V gene lookup returns CDR1 SGHNT and CDR2 YENEEA. CDR3 amino acids: CASSLGDRGTGDEKLFF. CDR3 bases: TGTGCCAGCAGCTTAGGCGATAGGGGGACAGGGGATGAAAAACTGTTTTTT.

The chain recombines TRBV6-1 with TRBJ2-7; 14 bases are shared with TRBD2. Germline V gene lookup returns CDR1 MNHNS and CDR2 SASEGT. J gave up 1 base and V 9 bases, and 2 bases lay outside the gene matches. This CDR3 region has 14 residues. The CDR3 protein is CARRTSGRSYEQYF. The CDR3 DNA reads as TGTGCCAGAAGGACTAGCGGGAGGTCCTACGAGCAGTACTTC.

The rearrangement links TRBV9 to TRBJ1-4; 8 nucleotides agree with TRBD1. With 3 bases clipped from V and 2 bases from J, the junction kept 6 bases outside the gene matches. The CDR3 extends over 16 amino acids. The germline CDR1 and CDR2 sequences are SGDLS and YYNGEE. CDR3 amino acids: CASSGQGTGTNEKLFF. As DNA, the CDR3 is TGTGCCAGCAGCGGACAGGGGACGGGGACTAATGAAAAACTGTTTTTT.

The chain links TRBV7-2 to TRBJ2-3, with D uncertain. The CDR3 length is 17 residues. V lost 1 base and J 2 bases, leaving 16 bases between the germline ends. The V gene's germline CDR1 is SGHTA and CDR2 FQGNSA. The CDR3 DNA is TGTGCCAGCAGCTTAGTAAGTGGCTACCAGGTCACAGATACGCAGTATTTT. It translates to CASSLVSGYQVTDTQYF.

The chain carries TRBV7-9 and TRBJ1-2, with D unclear. The germline V gene encodes CDR1 SEHNR and CDR2 FQNEAQ (reference sequence). The V end lost 5 bases, the J end lost 4 bases, and 14 bases lay between the germline ends. This CDR3 is built from 14 residues. The CDR3 DNA is TGTGCCAGCAGCCGAGGCGCGGCGGGCTATGGCTACACCTTC. This translates into CASSRGAAGYGYTF.

This chain uses TRBV5-1 with TRBJ2-7; 7 bases agree with TRBD1. The germline CDR1 and CDR2 sequences are SGHRS and YFSETQ. The J segment lost 4 bases and the V segment lost 3 bases, leaving 13 bases of the junction unmatched. There are 16 residues in the CDR3. CDR3 coding DNA: TGCGCCAGCAGCTCCGGCACCGGGACAGCTCAATACGAGCAGTACTTC. Amino acid sequence: CASSSGTGTAQYEQYF.

This rearrangement joins TRBV19 to TRBJ2-7; D tentatively fits TRBD1 or TRBD2 (5 bases each). CDR3 size: 14 residues. Looked up from germline, CDR1 is LNHDA and CDR2 is SQIVND (reference sequence). V was cut by 4 bases and J by 5 bases, with 15 bases left in between. The CDR3 DNA follows: TGTGCCAGTAGTACGAGGGACGTAAGGGACGAGCAGTACTTC. Amino acid sequence: CASSTRDVRDEQYF. Based on the CDR3 plus reference TRBV19 and TRBJ2-7, the full variable domain is DGGITQSPKYLFRKEGQNVTLSCEQNLNHDAMYWYRQDPGQGLRLIYYSQIVNDFQKGDIAEGYSVSREKKESFPLTVTSAQKNPTAFYLCASSTRDVRDEQYFGPGTRLTVT.